A selection of T cell receptor beta chains follows, all from one sample in a study of cytomegalovirus exposure and HLA in healthy donors. Clones were sequenced by immunoSEQ multiplex PCR, and TCRdb holds only the in-frame ones, with some missing. Found here are over 100,000 clones, about 90% of them singletons; the top ten hold more than 2%. The sample comprised PBMCs. The receptors were sampled from a woman aged 18-29 years in good health and CMV-seronegative. The CDR3 runs from the conserved cysteine through the conserved F or W. A D gene is named only where the DNA matches it firmly. Expanded clones get a size class; other rows say once, few or many, or leave the size out.

CDR3 | DNA | J | size | V | D
CASSMTSTSGRNEQFF | TGTGCCAGTAGTATGACGTCGACTAGCGGGCGCAATGAGCAGTTCTTC | TRBJ2-1 | . | TRBV19 | TRBD2
CASSGATGRYGYTF | TGCGCCAGCAGCGGGGCGACAGGGAGGTATGGCTACACCTTC | TRBJ1-2 | few | TRBV4-3 | TRBD1
CAWSGGGLDTQYF | TGTGCCTGGAGCGGGGGGGGGTTGGATACGCAGTATTTT | TRBJ2-3 | . | TRBV30 | TRBD2
CASSPGRSGGVYEQYF | TGTGCCAGCTCACCCGGTCGGTCAGGGGGTGTTTACGAGCAGTACTTC | TRBJ2-7 | . | TRBV18 | TRBD1
CASSKGIWDRFYGYTF | TGTGCCAGCAGCAAAGGGATTTGGGACAGGTTTTATGGCTACACCTTC | TRBJ1-2 | once | TRBV21-1 | .
CASSRRRYLAGGSTDTQYF | TGTGCCAGCAGCCGCCGAAGATACCTAGCGGGGGGCAGCACAGATACGCAGTATTTT | TRBJ2-3 | . | TRBV6-9 | TRBD2
CASSDGQGTTYGYTF | TGTGCCAGCTCTGATGGACAGGGGACAACGTATGGCTACACCTTC | TRBJ1-2 | . | TRBV18 | TRBD1
CASRRDRDTEAFF | TGTGCCAGTCGGCGGGACAGGGACACTGAAGCTTTCTTT | TRBJ1-1 | . | TRBV19 | TRBD1
CASSPRTSGRYNEQFF | TGTGCCAGCAGCCCCCGGACTAGCGGGAGGTACAATGAGCAGTTCTTC | TRBJ2-1 | . | TRBV7-9 | TRBD2
CASRQGAGDTIYF | TGTGCCAGCAGACAGGGGGCGGGTGACACCATATATTTT | TRBJ1-3 | . | TRBV2 | TRBD1
CASSPTGGRAFF | TGTGCCAGCTCCCCAACAGGGGGCAGAGCTTTCTTT | TRBJ1-1 | . | TRBV18 | TRBD1
CASSLASGRNNEQFF | TGTGCCAGCAGCTTAGCTAGCGGGAGGAATAATGAGCAGTTCTTC | TRBJ2-1 | . | TRBV11-2 | TRBD2
CASSLEPREMSYEQYF | TGTGCCAGCAGCTTAGAACCCCGGGAGATGTCCTACGAGCAGTACTTC | TRBJ2-7 | . | TRBV7-2 | .
CASSLGSQPQHF | TGTGCCAGCAGCTTGGGTAGCCAGCCCCAGCATTTT | TRBJ1-5 | few | TRBV5-6 | .
CASNSGNEQFF | TGTGCGAGCAATAGTGGCAATGAGCAGTTCTTC | TRBJ2-1 | once | TRBV25-1 | .
CASSGAGEGANVLTF | TGTGCCAGCAGTGGCGCAGGGGAAGGGGCCAACGTCCTGACTTTC | TRBJ2-6 | few | TRBV25-1 | .
CAWTSGRALGDTQYF | TGTGCCTGGACTAGCGGGAGGGCCCTCGGAGATACGCAGTATTTT | TRBJ2-3 | . | TRBV30 | TRBD2
CASSHGVTGELFF | TGTGCCAGCAGTCATGGAGTCACCGGGGAGCTGTTTTTT | TRBJ2-2 | . | TRBV6-6 | .
CAISEAGTSGPEQYF | TGTGCCATCAGTGAGGCCGGGACTAGCGGGCCCGAGCAGTACTTC | TRBJ2-7 | once | TRBV10-3 | TRBD2
CASSQSDVRGGTEAFF | TGTGCCAGCAGCCAGTCTGATGTGAGGGGAGGCACTGAAGCTTTCTTT | TRBJ1-1 | . | TRBV4-2 | .
CASIRSGQYYEQYF | TGTGCCAGCATAAGGTCGGGACAGTACTACGAGCAGTACTTC | TRBJ2-7 | few | TRBV28 | TRBD1
CASSWLRAQETQYF | TGTGCCAGCAGTTGGTTGAGGGCCCAAGAGACCCAGTACTTC | TRBJ2-5 | . | TRBV28 | .
CATRGQGGYSNQPQHF | TGTGCCACCAGAGGACAGGGGGGATATAGCAATCAGCCCCAGCATTTT | TRBJ1-5 | . | TRBV28 | TRBD1
CASRTQSHFYNEQFF | TGTGCCAGCAGAACCCAGTCCCATTTCTACAATGAGCAGTTCTTC | TRBJ2-1 | . | TRBV7-9 | .
CAIQALIYGYTF | TGTGCCATTCAGGCCCTAATCTATGGCTACACCTTC | TRBJ1-2 | . | TRBV28 | .
CASSLDGGSGSRYNEQFF | TGTGCCAGCAGCTTAGATGGCGGGAGTGGCTCACGGTACAATGAGCAGTTCTTC | TRBJ2-1 | . | TRBV11-1 | TRBD2
CASSQQENTEAFF | TGTGCCAGCAGTCAACAGGAGAACACTGAAGCTTTCTTT | TRBJ1-1 | . | TRBV27 | .